The 25 T cell receptor beta chains in this list originate from one sample, sequenced in a study of blood T cell repertoires in COVID-19. Measured with immunoSEQ multiplex PCR; TCRdb has only the in-frame clones, and not every one. The sample records just under 350,000 clones, 87% being singletons. The sample comprised peripheral blood. Receptors originate from a woman in her forties or fifties with COVID-19, enrolled during active disease.

This rearrangement joins TRBV15 to TRBJ2-1, with TRBD2 identical over 7 bases. Unmatched junction bases numbered 10, after V lost 10 bases and J lost 1 base. The CDR3 extends over 15 amino acids. Germline assignment: CDR1 LNHNV and CDR2 YYDKDF (reference sequence). CDR3 sequence (DNA): TGTGCCATCGGCGGTCGGGAGGTGTCCTACAATGAGCAGTTCTTC. Its translation is CAIGGREVSYNEQFF. Complete variable domain (other parts from reference TRBV15 and TRBJ2-1): DAMVIQNPRYQVTQFGKPVTLSCSQTLNHNVMYWYQQKSSQAPKLLFHYYDKDFNNEADTPDNFQSRRPNTSFCFLDIRSPGLGDTAMYLCAIGGREVSYNEQFFGPGTRLTVL.

J is TRBJ2-2 and V is TRBV3-1 (or the pseudogene TRBV3-2); TRBD1 is a possible D gene (7 bases). V lost 4 bases and J 9 bases, leaving 12 bases between the germline ends. Looked up from germline, CDR1 is LGHDT and CDR2 is YNNKEL (reference sequence). This CDR3 region has 13 residues. This CDR3 is CASSPQGGRELFF. The CDR3 DNA is TGTGCCAGCAGCCCTCAGGGGGGCCGGGAGCTGTTTTTT.

J is TRBJ2-7 and V is TRBV11-2; 11 nucleotides agree with TRBD1. Germline values: CDR1 SGHAT, CDR2 FQNNGV. CDR3 length equals 13 residues. V dropped 6 bases and J dropped 6; count of bases not matched to a gene: 4. The CDR3 sequence is CASRGTGGSEQYF. CDR3 nucleotides: TGTGCCAGCAGGGGGACAGGGGGATCCGAGCAGTACTTC.

The chain joins TRBV5-4 to TRBJ2-3, with 8 bases matching TRBD1. The CDR3 is 17 amino acids. The germline CDR1 and CDR2 sequences are SGHNT and YYREEE (reference sequence). V was clipped by 3 bases and J by 2 bases; unmatched bases: 11. The CDR3: CASSSPPGQDITDTQYF. The CDR3 DNA sequence: TGTGCCAGCAGCTCTCCTCCGGGACAGGACATCACAGATACGCAGTATTTT.

This clone was seen just once. V usage is TRBV5-4 and J usage is TRBJ2-1; tentative D call: TRBD2 (5 bases). V lost 4 bases and J lost 3, with 8 bases in between. The CDR3 is 13 amino acids. Per the germline V gene, CDR1 is SGHNT and CDR2 is YYREEE (reference sequence). The CDR3 DNA reads TGTGCCAGCAGCCACCGGGACTACAATGAGCAGTTCTTC. This sequence encodes CASSHRDYNEQFF.

This clone was seen once. The rearrangement links TRBV6-5 to TRBJ1-1, with 7 bases identical to TRBD1. Trimming at V came to 6 bases and at J to 5 bases, leaving 9 bases not matched to a gene. Germline V lookup: CDR1 MNHEY, CDR2 SVGAGI. The CDR3 totals 14 residues. This chain's CDR3 is CASRPYTGVTEAFF. CDR3 DNA sequence: TGTGCCAGCAGACCTTACACAGGGGTGACTGAAGCTTTCTTT.

The chain is built from TRBV6-4 and TRBJ2-3; no definite D call. The V gene's germline CDR1 is MRHNA and CDR2 SNTAGT. The CDR3 consists of 14 residues. Trimming cost V 7 bases and J 4 bases, with 15 bases left between them. The CDR3 here is CASKDRVSADTQYF. CDR3 sequence (DNA): TGTGCCAGCAAAGATCGGGTCTCGGCAGATACGCAGTATTTT.

The chain links TRBV6-5 to TRBJ1-1; no definite D call. The CDR3 consists of 14 residues. Trimming left V 4 bases short and J 1 base short, with 10 bases between. Germline V gives CDR1 MNHEY, CDR2 SVGAGI. The CDR3 spells CASSSQTRNTEAFF. CDR3 DNA sequence: TGTGCCAGCAGTTCCCAGACAAGGAACACTGAAGCTTTCTTT.

V is TRBV27 and J is TRBJ2-7, with a tentative D call TRBD1 (6 bases). The V end was cut by 3 bases, the J end by 0 bases, with 12 bases between. Per germline, CDR1 MNHEY and CDR2 SMNVEV (reference sequence). CDR3 length: 15 amino acids. CDR3 in DNA: TGTGCCAGCAGTTTCCTGGACAGAAGCTCCTACGAGCAGTACTTC. Protein sequence: CASSFLDRSSYEQYF.

The CDR3 sequence is CASSLGQGDYEQYF. The CDR3 bases are TGTGCCAGTAGCCTGGGACAGGGAGACTACGAGCAGTACTTC. The genes are TRBV19 and TRBJ2-7; 9 nucleotides align to TRBD1. The CDR3 is made up of 14 amino acids. After removal of 6 bases from V and 3 bases from J, the junction contained 6 bases not matched to a gene. Germline CDR1 LNHDA, CDR2 SQIVND (reference sequence).

The chain has TRBV6-5 and TRBJ2-1, with D perhaps TRBD1 (6 bases). The V gene's germline CDR1 is MNHEY and CDR2 SVGAGI. CDR3 size: 12 residues. Deletions cut 5 bases from V and 11 bases from J, with 13 bases between. This CDR3 is CASSPGQPQQFF. For the CDR3, the DNA is TGTGCCAGCAGTCCTGGACAGCCACAGCAGTTCTTC.

The chain carries TRBV11-3 and TRBJ1-2; perhaps TRBD1 as D (5 bases). The CDR3 runs 12 residues. Trimming stripped 7 bases from V and 6 bases from J, with 12 bases between. Germline CDR1 reads SGHNT; CDR2 reads YENEEA. The CDR3 DNA sequence: TGTGCCAGCAAGGGGATAGGTGATGGCTACACCTTC. Translated: CASKGIGDGYTF. Looking up the rest from reference TRBV11-3 and TRBJ1-2 gives the full variable domain: EAGVVQSPRYKIIEKKQPVAFWCNPISGHNTLYWYLQNLGQGPELLIRYENEEAVDDSQLPKDRFSAERLKGVDSTLKIQPAELGDSAVYLCASKGIGDGYTFGSGTRLTVV.

This chain joins TRBV5-4 and TRBJ2-7, with 14 bases that match TRBD2. CDR1 is SGHNT and CDR2 is YYREEE in the germline V gene (reference sequence). The trim removed 4 bases at V and 5 bases at J, leaving 8 bases unmatched. The CDR3 length is 16 residues. As DNA, the CDR3 is TGTGCCAGCAGCCAAGTGACTAGCGGGAGGGCCCACGAGCAGTACTTC. Translated: CASSQVTSGRAHEQYF.

This chain joins TRBV29-1 and TRBJ2-2, with 9 bases identical to TRBD2. Germline V gives CDR1 SQVTM, CDR2 ANQGSEA. This CDR3 is 15 amino acids long. V dropped 5 bases and J dropped 2; count of bases not matched to a gene: 6. The CDR3 loop is CSVSVSGGNTGELFF. Here the CDR3 DNA reads TGCAGCGTTAGCGTTAGCGGGGGTAACACCGGGGAGCTGTTTTTT.

V is TRBV6-6 and J is TRBJ1-2; TRBD1 agrees at 10 bases. J was trimmed by 5 bases and V by 5 bases; bases with no gene match: 8. The CDR3 is 15 residues long. Germline CDR1 reads MNHNY; CDR2 reads SVGAGI (reference sequence). This CDR3 reads CASSPDRGLFYGYTF. DNA for the CDR3: TGTGCCAGCAGTCCTGACAGGGGGCTTTTTTATGGCTACACCTTC.

The chain links TRBV18 to TRBJ2-3; 8 bases fit TRBD1. The CDR3 covers 13 residues. V was clipped by 6 bases and J by 13 bases; unmatched bases: 12. Germline assignment: CDR1 KGHSH and CDR2 LQKENI. The CDR3, as DNA: TGTGCCAGCTCGTCCGACCAGGGGGCGATAGAGTATTTT. Amino acids: CASSSDQGAIEYF.

The rearrangement joins TRBV6-2 or TRBV6-3 to TRBJ2-7, with 8 bases identical to TRBD2. With 2 bases clipped from V and 4 bases from J, the junction kept 7 bases outside the gene matches. The CDR3 is 15 residues long. Germline lookup yields CDR1 MNHEY and CDR2 SVGEGT. The CDR3 spells CASSYPSGGQYEQYF. The CDR3 DNA reads as TGTGCCAGCAGTTACCCCAGCGGGGGCCAGTACGAGCAGTACTTC.

The chain employs TRBV7-3 and TRBJ2-1; 9 nucleotides align to TRBD2. The germline V gene encodes CDR1 SGHTA and CDR2 FQGTGA. The CDR3 runs 15 residues. Losses at the gene ends were 3 bases for V and 5 bases for J; bases not matched to a gene: 5. CDR3 sequence (DNA): TGTGCCAGCAGCTTCCTAGCGGGGACAAACAATGAGCAGTTCTTC. Translation: CASSFLAGTNNEQFF.

The chain combines TRBV14 with TRBJ2-1, with 9 bases lining up with TRBD2. V lost 8 bases to trimming and J lost 3 bases; unmatched junction nucleotides: 8. CDR3 size: 15 residues. Germline assignment: CDR1 SGHDN and CDR2 FVKESK. CDR3 bases: TGTGCCAGCCCGGGCGGGGGGGCCGACTACAATGAGCAGTTCTTC. It specifies CASPGGGADYNEQFF.

The chain has TRBV15 and TRBJ2-1; TRBD2 matches 11 bases. J was trimmed by 10 bases and V by 0 bases; bases with no gene match: 8. Germline lookup yields CDR1 LNHNV and CDR2 YYDKDF (reference sequence). The CDR3 contains 16 residues. Written as DNA, the CDR3 is TGTGCCACCAGCAGAGAAGGTAGCGGGAGGGTTTTAGAGCAGTTCTTC. It yields the protein CATSREGSGRVLEQFF.

This chain joins TRBV30 and TRBJ1-4, with TRBD1 identical over 7 bases. Per the germline V gene, CDR1 is GTSNPN and CDR2 is SVGIG (reference sequence). The CDR3 length is 15 residues. The ends lost 4 bases at V and 4 bases at J; junction bases unmatched: 9. CDR3 residues: CAWIPRQGGNEKLFF. The CDR3 bases are TGTGCCTGGATCCCTAGACAGGGTGGTAATGAAAAACTGTTTTTT.

The chain has TRBV5-1 and TRBJ2-1; D is undetermined. V lost 2 bases, J lost 0 bases, and 6 bases lay in between. In germline, CDR1 is SGHRS, CDR2 YFSETQ. The CDR3 sequence is 14 residues long. CDR3 coding DNA: TGCGCCAGCAGCTTTTCTAGCTCCTACAATGAGCAGTTCTTC. It translates to CASSFSSSYNEQFF.

V gene TRBV4-1 combines with J gene TRBJ2-3; 8 nucleotides agree with TRBD1. Germline loops: CDR1 MGHRA, CDR2 YSYEKL. There are 15 residues in the CDR3. V lost 1 base and J lost 2; bases outside the gene matches: 2. CDR3 DNA sequence: TGCGCCAGCAGCCAAGGGACAGGGTCCACAGATACGCAGTATTTT. Amino acids: CASSQGTGSTDTQYF.

In its sample, this clone was seen a few times. The gene calls are TRBV5-4 and TRBJ2-1; 9 bases are shared with TRBD2. After removal of 6 bases from V and 6 bases from J, the junction contained 13 bases not matched to a gene. Germline assignment: CDR1 SGHNT and CDR2 YYREEE (reference sequence). The CDR3 totals 16 residues. The DNA of the CDR3 is TGTGCCAGCATTCGGAGGGCGGGAGGGCCCCCCAATGAGCAGTTCTTC. Residues: CASIRRAGGPPNEQFF.

The chain recombines TRBV6-5 with TRBJ1-1; D not certain. V lost 2 bases to trimming and J lost 10 bases, with 14 bases between them. CDR3 size: 13 residues. Germline values: CDR1 MNHEY, CDR2 SVGAGI. CDR3 coding DNA: TGTGCCAGCAGTTACCGGCCAAAGGAGAGAGCTTTCTTT. Its translation is CASSYRPKERAFF.